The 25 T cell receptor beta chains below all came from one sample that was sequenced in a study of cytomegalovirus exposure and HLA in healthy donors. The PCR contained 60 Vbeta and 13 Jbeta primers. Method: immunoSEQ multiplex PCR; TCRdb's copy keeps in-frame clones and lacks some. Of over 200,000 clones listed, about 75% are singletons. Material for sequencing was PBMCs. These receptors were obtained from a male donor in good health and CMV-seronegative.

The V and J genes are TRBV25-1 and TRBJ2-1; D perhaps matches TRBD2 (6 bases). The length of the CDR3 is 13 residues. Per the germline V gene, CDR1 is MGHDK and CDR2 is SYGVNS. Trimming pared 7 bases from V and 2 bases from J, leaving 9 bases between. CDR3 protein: CASNSGTYNEQFF. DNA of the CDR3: TGTGCCAGCAATAGCGGAACCTACAATGAGCAGTTCTTC.

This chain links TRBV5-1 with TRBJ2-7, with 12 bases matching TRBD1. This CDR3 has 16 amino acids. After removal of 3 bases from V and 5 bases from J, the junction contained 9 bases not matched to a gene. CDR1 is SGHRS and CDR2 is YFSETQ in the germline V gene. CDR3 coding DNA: TGCGCCAGCAGCTCGAACTCCGGGACAGGGGGCAACGAGCAGTACTTC. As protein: CASSSNSGTGGNEQYF.

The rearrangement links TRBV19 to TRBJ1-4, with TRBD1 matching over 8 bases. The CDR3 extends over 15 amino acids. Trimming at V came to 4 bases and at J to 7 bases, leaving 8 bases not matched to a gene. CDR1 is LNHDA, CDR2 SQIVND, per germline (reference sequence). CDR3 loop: CASSKSQGVGEKLFF. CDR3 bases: TGTGCCAGTAGTAAATCACAGGGGGTGGGTGAAAAACTGTTTTTT.

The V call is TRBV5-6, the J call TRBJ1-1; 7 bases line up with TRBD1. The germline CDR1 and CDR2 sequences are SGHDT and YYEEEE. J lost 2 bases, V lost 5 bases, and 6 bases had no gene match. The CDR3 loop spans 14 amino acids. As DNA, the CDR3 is TGTGCCAGCAGTAGACAGGGTAGTAACACTGAAGCTTTCTTT. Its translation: CASSRQGSNTEAFF.

The CDR3 nucleotides read TGCAGTACAGGGGGCAACTACGAGCAGTACTTC. This sequence encodes CSTGGNYEQYF. V gene TRBV20-1 combines with J gene TRBJ2-7, with 9 bases identical to TRBD1. CDR1 is DFQATT, CDR2 SNEGSKA, per germline (reference sequence). V trimming: 8 bases; J trimming: 3 bases; junction bases outside the gene matches: 2. The CDR3 totals 11 residues.

For the CDR3, the DNA is TGTGCCAGCAGCAAGGATGGATGGGGAGGAGGCTACACCTTC. Translation: CASSKDGWGGGYTF. The chain links TRBV25-1 to TRBJ1-2; D is ambiguous. Trimming took off 6 bases at V and 8 bases at J, with 19 bases between the two ends. CDR1 is MGHDK, CDR2 SYGVNS, per germline. The length of the CDR3 is 14 residues.

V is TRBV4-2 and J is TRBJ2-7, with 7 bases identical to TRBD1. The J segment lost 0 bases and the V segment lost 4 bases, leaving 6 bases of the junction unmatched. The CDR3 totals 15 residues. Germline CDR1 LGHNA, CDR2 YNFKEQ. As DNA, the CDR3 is TGTGCCAGCAGCCTCGGACAGGAGAGCTCCTACGAGCAGTACTTC. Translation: CASSLGQESSYEQYF.

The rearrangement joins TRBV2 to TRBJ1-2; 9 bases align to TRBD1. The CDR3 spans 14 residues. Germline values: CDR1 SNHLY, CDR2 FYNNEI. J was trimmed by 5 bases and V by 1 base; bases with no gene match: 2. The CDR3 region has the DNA TGTGCCAGCAGTGAAGTCGACAGGGGGTATGGCTACACCTTC. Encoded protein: CASSEVDRGYGYTF. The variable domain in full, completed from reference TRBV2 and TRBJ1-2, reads EPEVTQTPSHQVTQMGQEVILRCVPISNHLYFYWYRQILGQKVEFLVSFYNNEISEKSEIFDDQFSVERPDGSNFTLKIRSTKLEDSAMYFCASSEVDRGYGYTFGSGTRLTVV.

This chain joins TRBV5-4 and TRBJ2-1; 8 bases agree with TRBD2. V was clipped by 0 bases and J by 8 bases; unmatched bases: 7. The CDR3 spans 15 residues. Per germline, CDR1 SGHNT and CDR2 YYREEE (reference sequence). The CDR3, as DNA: TGTGCCAGCAGCTTGGCGGGAGGGCCTGGCTATGAGCAGTTCTTC. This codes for CASSLAGGPGYEQFF. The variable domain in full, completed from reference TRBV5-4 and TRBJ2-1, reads ETGVTQSPTHLIKTRGQQVTLRCSSQSGHNTVSWYQQALGQGPQFIFQYYREEENGRGNFPPRFSGLQFPNYSSELNVNALELDDSALYLCASSLAGGPGYEQFFGPGTRLTVL.

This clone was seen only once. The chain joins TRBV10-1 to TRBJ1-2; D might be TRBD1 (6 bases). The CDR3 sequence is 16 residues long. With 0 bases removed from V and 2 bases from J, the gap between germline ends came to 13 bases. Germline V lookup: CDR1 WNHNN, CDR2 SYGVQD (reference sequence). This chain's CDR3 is CASSESWGRGNYGYTF. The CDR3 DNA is TGCGCCAGCAGTGAGTCTTGGGGGCGCGGGAACTATGGCTACACCTTC.

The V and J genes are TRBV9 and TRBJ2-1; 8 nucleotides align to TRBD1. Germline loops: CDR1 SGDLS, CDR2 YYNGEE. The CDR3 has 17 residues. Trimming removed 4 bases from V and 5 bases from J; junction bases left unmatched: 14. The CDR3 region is CASSPFSRDRRDNEQFF. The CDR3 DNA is TGTGCCAGCAGCCCCTTCTCGCGGGACAGGCGGGACAATGAGCAGTTCTTC.

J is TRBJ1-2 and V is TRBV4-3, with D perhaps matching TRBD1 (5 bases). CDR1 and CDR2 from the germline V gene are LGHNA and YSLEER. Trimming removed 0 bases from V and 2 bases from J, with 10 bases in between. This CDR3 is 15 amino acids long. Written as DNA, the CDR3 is TGCGCCAGCAGCCAAGAACCAGGACAAAACTATGGCTACACCTTC. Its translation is CASSQEPGQNYGYTF.

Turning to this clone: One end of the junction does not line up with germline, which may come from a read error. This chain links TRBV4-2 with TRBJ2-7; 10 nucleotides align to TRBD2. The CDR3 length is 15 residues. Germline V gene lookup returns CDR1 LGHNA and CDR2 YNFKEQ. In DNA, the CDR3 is TGTGCCAGCAGGCAAGGCCTAGCGGGGGCCTACGAGCAGTACTTC. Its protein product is CASRQGLAGAYEQYF.

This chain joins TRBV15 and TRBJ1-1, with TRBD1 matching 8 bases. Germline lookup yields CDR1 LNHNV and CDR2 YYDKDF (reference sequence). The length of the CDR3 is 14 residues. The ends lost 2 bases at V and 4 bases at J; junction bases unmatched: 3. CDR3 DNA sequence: TGTGCCACCAGCAGATTGACAGGGGTCACTGAAGCTTTCTTT. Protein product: CATSRLTGVTEAFF.

DNA for the CDR3: TGTGCCAGCAGATGGACTAGCGGAGCCAAAAACATTCAGTACTTC. Its translation is CASRWTSGAKNIQYF. The rearrangement uses TRBV6-5 and TRBJ2-4, with 10 bases that match TRBD2. The germline gives CDR1 MNHEY, CDR2 SVGAGI. The V segment lost 6 bases and the J segment 0 bases; nucleotides outside the gene matches: 2. This CDR3 has 15 amino acids.

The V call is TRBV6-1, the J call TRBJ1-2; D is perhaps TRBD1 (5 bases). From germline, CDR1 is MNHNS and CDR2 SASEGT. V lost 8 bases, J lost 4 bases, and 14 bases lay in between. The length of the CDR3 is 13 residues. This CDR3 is CASYSGVGYGYTF. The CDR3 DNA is TGTGCCAGCTATTCGGGGGTGGGCTATGGCTACACCTTC.

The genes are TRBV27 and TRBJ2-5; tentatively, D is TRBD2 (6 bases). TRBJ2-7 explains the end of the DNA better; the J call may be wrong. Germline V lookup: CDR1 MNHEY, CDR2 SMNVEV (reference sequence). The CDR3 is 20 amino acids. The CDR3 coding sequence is TGTGCCAGCAGTTTGGGCCTCCCGGGACTCCGAACTAAAACTACCTACGAGCAGTACTTC. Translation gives CASSLGLPGLRTKTTYEQYF.

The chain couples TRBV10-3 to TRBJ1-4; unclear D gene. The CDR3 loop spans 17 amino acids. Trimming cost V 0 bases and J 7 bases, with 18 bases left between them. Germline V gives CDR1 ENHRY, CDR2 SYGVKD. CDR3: CAISESTLGQRFEKLFF. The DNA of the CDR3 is TGTGCCATCAGTGAGTCGACTCTAGGTCAGCGATTTGAAAAACTGTTTTTT.

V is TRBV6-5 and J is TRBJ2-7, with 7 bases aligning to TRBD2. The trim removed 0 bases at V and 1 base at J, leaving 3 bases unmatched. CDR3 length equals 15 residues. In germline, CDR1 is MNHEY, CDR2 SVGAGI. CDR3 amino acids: CASSYSIGGSYEQYF. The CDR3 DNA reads TGTGCCAGCAGTTACTCGATCGGGGGGTCCTACGAGCAGTACTTC.

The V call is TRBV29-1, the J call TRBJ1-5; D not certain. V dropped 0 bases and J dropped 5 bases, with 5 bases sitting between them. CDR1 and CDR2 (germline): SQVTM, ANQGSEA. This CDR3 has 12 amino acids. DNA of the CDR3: TGCAGCGTTGAAGAAGGAGATCAGCCCCAGCATTTT. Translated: CSVEEGDQPQHF.

The CDR3, as DNA: TGTGCCAGTAGTATAGCCCCCAGGGGGGCCGAGCAGTACTTC. Its protein product is CASSIAPRGAEQYF. This chain connects TRBV19 to TRBJ2-7; TRBD1 is a possible D gene (7 bases). CDR1 and CDR2 (germline): LNHDA, SQIVND (reference sequence). The CDR3 spans 14 residues. Trimming pared 1 base from V and 6 bases from J, leaving 13 bases between.

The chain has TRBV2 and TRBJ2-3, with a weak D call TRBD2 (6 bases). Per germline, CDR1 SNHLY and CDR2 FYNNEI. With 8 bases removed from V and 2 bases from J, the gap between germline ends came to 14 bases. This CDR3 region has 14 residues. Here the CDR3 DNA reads TGTGCCAGCGGAAGCGGGTTTGACACAGATACGCAGTATTTT. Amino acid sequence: CASGSGFDTDTQYF. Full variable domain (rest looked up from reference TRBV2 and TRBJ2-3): EPEVTQTPSHQVTQMGQEVILRCVPISNHLYFYWYRQILGQKVEFLVSFYNNEISEKSEIFDDQFSVERPDGSNFTLKIRSTKLEDSAMYFCASGSGFDTDTQYFGPGTRLTVL.

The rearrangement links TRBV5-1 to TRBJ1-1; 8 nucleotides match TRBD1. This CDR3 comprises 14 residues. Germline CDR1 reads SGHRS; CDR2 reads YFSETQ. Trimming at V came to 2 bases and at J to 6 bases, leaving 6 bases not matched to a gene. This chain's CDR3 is CASSLGQGNAEAFF. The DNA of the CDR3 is TGCGCCAGCAGCTTAGGACAGGGTAACGCTGAAGCTTTCTTT.

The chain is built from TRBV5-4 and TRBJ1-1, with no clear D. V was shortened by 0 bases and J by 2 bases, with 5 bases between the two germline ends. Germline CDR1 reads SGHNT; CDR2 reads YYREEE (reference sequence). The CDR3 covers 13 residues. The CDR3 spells CASSLARNTEAFF. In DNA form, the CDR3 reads TGTGCCAGCAGCTTGGCCAGAAACACTGAAGCTTTCTTT.

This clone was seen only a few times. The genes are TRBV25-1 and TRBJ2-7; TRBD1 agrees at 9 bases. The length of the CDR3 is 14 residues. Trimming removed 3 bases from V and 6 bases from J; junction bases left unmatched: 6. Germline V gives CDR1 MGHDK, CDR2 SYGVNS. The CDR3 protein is CASSEGQGSSEQYF. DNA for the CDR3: TGTGCCAGCAGTGAGGGACAGGGATCGAGCGAGCAGTACTTC.